These 29 T cell receptor beta chains share one sample of origin, sequenced in a study of CD8+CD57+ T cells in acquired aplastic anemia. Profiles of TCR beta VDJ and CDR3 were generated from a genomic DNA template. TCRdb re-derived calls from the reads in MiXCR, one entry per CDR3 protein. The table shows about 190,000 distinct CDR3 sequences, with less than 65% occurring only once. Sequencing was carried out using sorted CD4+, CD8+, or CD8+CD57+ T cells (not recorded which) from PBMCs. These receptors all come from a human donor in good health, serving as a control.

The table lists this clonotype with many counts. The chain recombines TRBV6-2 or TRBV6-3 with TRBJ1-5, with a tentative D call TRBD1 (5 bases). Germline CDR1 MNHEY, CDR2 SVGEGT. Trimming stripped 6 bases from V and 7 bases from J, with 13 bases between. This CDR3 is built from 13 residues. CDR3 loop: CASSPGPRQPQHF. The CDR3 DNA follows: TGTGCCAGCAGCCCGGGACCCCGGCAGCCCCAGCATTTT.

The sample holds many counts of this clonotype. The chain links TRBV30 to TRBJ2-5; D is undetermined. The germline CDR1 and CDR2 sequences are GTSNPN and SVGIG (reference sequence). The CDR3 loop spans 12 amino acids. The V and J ends lost 1 base and 5 bases respectively, with 8 bases between them. The DNA for the CDR3 is TGTGCCTGGAGTGCAGGCTTCGAGACCCAGTACTTC. Its translation is CAWSAGFETQYF.

This chain links TRBV11-2 with TRBJ2-1; D might be TRBD1 (5 bases). The ends were cut back, 3 bases at V and 8 bases at J, with 17 bases in the middle. The CDR3 contains 15 residues. In germline, CDR1 is SGHAT, CDR2 FQNNGV. CDR3 protein: CASSLTAGPLDEQFF. The CDR3 DNA sequence: TGTGCCAGCAGCTTGACGGCAGGGCCACTCGATGAGCAGTTCTTC.

This clonotype appeared many times. J is TRBJ1-6 and V is TRBV7-2; TRBD1 is a possible D gene (6 bases). The CDR3 is 14 residues long. Germline CDR1 SGHTA, CDR2 FQGNSA. Trimming pared 1 base from V and 10 bases from J, leaving 11 bases between. The CDR3 region has the DNA TGTGCCAGCAGCTTAGAGGGGGGCGTCTCACCCCTCCACTTT. It specifies CASSLEGGVSPLHF.

This rearrangement joins TRBV19 to TRBJ1-5; unclear D gene. The CDR3 is made up of 16 amino acids. V was clipped by 5 bases and J by 0 bases, with 14 bases between them. The germline V gene has CDR1 LNHDA and CDR2 SQIVND (reference sequence). CDR3 coding DNA: TGTGCCAGTAGTCTAAGGGCAACTAATAGCAATCAGCCCCAGCATTTT. Protein sequence: CASSLRATNSNQPQHF. Based on the CDR3 plus reference TRBV19 and TRBJ1-5, the full variable domain is DGGITQSPKYLFRKEGQNVTLSCEQNLNHDAMYWYRQDPGQGLRLIYYSQIVNDFQKGDIAEGYSVSREKKESFPLTVTSAQKNPTAFYLCASSLRATNSNQPQHFGDGTRLSIL.

This clonotype appeared many times. This chain connects TRBV6-5 to TRBJ1-2; 7 bases are shared with TRBD1. The J segment lost 2 bases and the V segment lost 5 bases, leaving 2 bases of the junction unmatched. The V gene's germline CDR1 is MNHEY and CDR2 SVGAGI. This CDR3 region has 13 residues. CDR3 in DNA: TGTGCCAGCAGTAGACAGGGCAACTATGGCTACACCTTC. Protein product: CASSRQGNYGYTF.

This clonotype has more than one count but fewer than ten. The chain links TRBV7-2 to TRBJ1-1; 12 bases are a match to TRBD1. J gave up 4 bases and V 8 bases, and 11 bases lay outside the gene matches. The CDR3 has 16 residues. Germline values: CDR1 SGHTA, CDR2 FQGNSA. The CDR3 nucleotides are TGTGCCAGCCACCCCGGGACAGGGGGCGGGCGCACTGAAGCTTTCTTT. Its translation is CASHPGTGGGRTEAFF.

This CDR3 is CASTSTEEASYEQYF. The DNA of the CDR3 is TGCGCCAGCACCTCCACAGAGGAGGCTTCCTACGAGCAGTACTTC. The chain combines TRBV10-2 with TRBJ2-7, with a weak D call TRBD2 (5 bases). CDR3 length equals 15 residues. CDR1 WSHSY and CDR2 SAAADI come from the germline V gene. V shed 7 bases and J shed 1 base, with 17 bases lying between them.

This rearrangement joins TRBV7-2 to TRBJ2-5, with 10 bases lining up with TRBD1. The CDR3 is 18 residues long. In germline, CDR1 is SGHTA, CDR2 FQGNSA. Germline trimming cut 2 bases from V and 3 bases from J; bases unmatched to any gene: 12. CDR3 sequence: CASSLMPGQGQGKETQYF. CDR3 nucleotides: TGTGCCAGCAGCTTAATGCCTGGACAGGGACAGGGGAAAGAGACCCAGTACTTC. The complete variable domain, with remaining parts taken from reference TRBV7-2 and TRBJ2-5, reads GAGVSQSPSNKVTEKGKDVELRCDPISGHTALYWYRQSLGQGLEFLIYFQGNSAPDKSGLPSDRFSAERTGGSVSTLTIQRTQQEDSAVYLCASSLMPGQGQGKETQYFGPGTRLLVL.

This clonotype was seen a handful of times. CDR3 loop: CSVEVAYNEQFF. In DNA form, the CDR3 reads TGCAGCGTTGAGGTAGCATACAATGAGCAGTTCTTC. The chain uses TRBV29-1 and TRBJ2-1; D gene ambiguous. CDR1 SQVTM and CDR2 ANQGSEA come from the germline V gene. Trimming took 3 bases from V and 4 from J, leaving 7 bases between them. This CDR3 region has 12 residues.

The sample holds a few counts of this clonotype. The chain is built from TRBV7-3 and TRBJ2-2; no clear D gene. CDR3 length equals 14 residues. CDR1 is SGHTA and CDR2 is FQGTGA in the germline V gene. The ends were cut back, 1 base at V and 1 base at J, with 4 bases in the middle. CDR3 sequence reads: CASSLNRNTGELFF. Written as DNA, the CDR3 is TGTGCCAGCAGCTTAAACAGGAACACCGGGGAGCTGTTTTTT.

The gene calls are TRBV4-1 and TRBJ1-2; D is uncertain. CDR1 and CDR2 (germline): MGHRA, YSYEKL. There are 13 residues in the CDR3. Trimming pared 1 base from V and 7 bases from J, leaving 10 bases between. The CDR3 protein is CASSQGTYGGYTF. Written as DNA, the CDR3 is TGCGCCAGCAGCCAAGGAACATACGGTGGCTACACCTTC.

This clonotype was seen only a few times. The rearrangement uses TRBV6-1 and TRBJ1-3; D uncertain. Germline V gene sequence: CDR1 MNHNS, CDR2 SASEGT. The germline V and J ends were trimmed by 1 base and 0 bases, with 13 bases remaining between them. CDR3 size: 17 residues. The CDR3 is CASSEVAVLLSGNTIYF. CDR3 sequence (DNA): TGTGCCAGCAGTGAAGTTGCGGTTCTACTCTCTGGAAACACCATATATTTT.

The J gene is TRBJ2-5, the V gene TRBV9; tentative D call: TRBD1 (6 bases). The germline V and J ends were trimmed by 3 bases and 5 bases, with 14 bases remaining between them. CDR1 and CDR2 (germline): SGDLS, YYNGEE. The CDR3 is 14 residues long. Here the CDR3 DNA reads TGTGCCAGCAGCGGCGCACAGGGTATTGAGACCCAGTACTTC. The encoded protein is CASSGAQGIETQYF.

This clonotype came up many times. This chain connects TRBV19 to TRBJ1-6; D remains unclear. V was pared by 3 bases and J by 10 bases, with 10 bases between. The CDR3 has 13 residues. In germline, CDR1 is LNHDA, CDR2 SQIVND (reference sequence). The CDR3 coding sequence is TGTGCCAGTAGTATGCCCTCAGCCTCACCCCTCCACTTT. Protein: CASSMPSASPLHF.

The genes are TRBV19 and TRBJ2-7; no clear D gene. The CDR3 is 13 amino acids. Trimming removed 4 bases from V and 2 bases from J, with 9 bases in between. Germline values: CDR1 LNHDA, CDR2 SQIVND (reference sequence). The CDR3 DNA follows: TGTGCCAGTAGTAGTTCTGGCGCCTACGAGCAGTACTTC. It translates to CASSSSGAYEQYF.

The chain links TRBV7-8 to TRBJ2-7; 11 bases match TRBD2. With V trimmed by 4 bases and J by 3 bases, 5 bases remained unmatched. The CDR3 totals 15 residues. Germline V gene lookup returns CDR1 SGHVS and CDR2 FQNEAQ. CDR3 coding DNA: TGTGCCAGCAGCTCCCCGGGACTAGCGGTCTACGAGCAGTACTTC. Its protein product is CASSSPGLAVYEQYF.

This chain links TRBV9 with TRBJ1-3; D may be TRBD1 (5 bases). Trimming shortened V by 0 bases and J by 4 bases, and 14 bases separated the two germline ends. The V gene's germline CDR1 is SGDLS and CDR2 YYNGEE. The CDR3 runs 16 residues. In DNA form, the CDR3 reads TGTGCCAGCAGCGTAGGGGACCCGGAGGACGGAAACACCATATATTTT. Translated: CASSVGDPEDGNTIYF.

The V gene is TRBV5-4, the J gene TRBJ2-7; 7 positions match TRBD1. The V gene's germline CDR1 is SGHNT and CDR2 YYREEE (reference sequence). Germline trimming cut 4 bases from V and 2 bases from J; bases unmatched to any gene: 6. This CDR3 spans 14 amino acids. In nucleotides, the CDR3 is TGTGCCAGCAGCCTAACAGGGGACGCCTACGAGCAGTACTTC. It translates to CASSLTGDAYEQYF. Full variable domain (outside the CDR3, taken from reference TRBV5-4 and TRBJ2-7): ETGVTQSPTHLIKTRGQQVTLRCSSQSGHNTVSWYQQALGQGPQFIFQYYREEENGRGNFPPRFSGLQFPNYSSELNVNALELDDSALYLCASSLTGDAYEQYFGPGTRLTVT.

The rearrangement uses TRBV18 and TRBJ1-1; D gene unclear. CDR1 KGHSH and CDR2 LQKENI come from the germline V gene. This CDR3 spans 14 amino acids. V lost 3 bases and J 3 bases, leaving 11 bases between the germline ends. The DNA for the CDR3 is TGTGCCAGCTCACCGCCTAGCAAGGACACTGAAGCTTTCTTT. This sequence encodes CASSPPSKDTEAFF.

The chain has TRBV20-1 and TRBJ1-5, with D possibly being TRBD1 (5 bases). There are 15 residues in the CDR3. Trimming stripped 4 bases from V and 3 bases from J, with 16 bases between. Germline V gives CDR1 DFQATT, CDR2 SNEGSKA (reference sequence). CDR3 coding DNA: TGCAGTGCTAAAAGATCGGGGCTGGTCAATCAGCCCCAGCATTTT. This encodes CSAKRSGLVNQPQHF.

The V and J genes are TRBV2 and TRBJ2-3, with D possibly being TRBD1 (5 bases). Germline V gives CDR1 SNHLY, CDR2 FYNNEI. CDR3 length: 15 residues. V was pared by 2 bases and J by 2 bases, with 11 bases between. CDR3 loop: CASSERGKVTDTQYF. The CDR3, as DNA: TGTGCCAGCAGTGAAAGGGGTAAAGTCACAGATACGCAGTATTTT.

This clonotype was recorded at least ten times. This chain links TRBV7-7 with TRBJ2-5; D may be TRBD1 (5 bases). From germline, CDR1 is SSHAT and CDR2 FNYEAQ (reference sequence). This CDR3 is 14 amino acids long. Trimming pared 3 bases from V and 4 bases from J, leaving 12 bases between. CDR3 region: CASSLAGLGETQYF. The CDR3 nucleotides read TGTGCCAGCAGCTTGGCAGGGCTGGGAGAGACCCAGTACTTC.

V and J are TRBV24-1 and TRBJ2-5, with 7 bases identical to TRBD1. The V and J ends lost 3 bases and 2 bases, in that order; junction bases with no gene match: 5. This CDR3 has 15 residues. The germline V gene has CDR1 KGHDR and CDR2 SFDVKD. The CDR3 loop reads CATSDRSGGQETQYF. The CDR3 bases are TGTGCCACCAGTGATAGGTCAGGGGGACAAGAGACCCAGTACTTC.

This clonotype was counted a few times. V and J are TRBV2 and TRBJ2-5; 8 positions agree with TRBD2. Per the germline V gene, CDR1 is SNHLY and CDR2 is FYNNEI. V gave up 3 bases and J gave up 5 bases; unmatched junction bases: 5. The CDR3 runs 14 residues. Here the CDR3 reads CASSDTRGVETQYF. As DNA, the CDR3 is TGTGCCAGCAGTGATACGCGGGGGGTGGAGACCCAGTACTTC.

This clonotype was seen at least ten times. In DNA form, the CDR3 reads TGTGCCAGCAGTGACAGGGGGCGCGAGGGAACTGAAGCTTTCTTT. It yields the protein CASSDRGREGTEAFF. J is TRBJ1-1 and V is TRBV6-4; 7 positions agree with TRBD1. The CDR3 covers 15 residues. Germline CDR1 and CDR2: MRHNA and SNTAGT. The J segment lost 5 bases and the V segment lost 2 bases, leaving 8 bases of the junction unmatched.

The gene calls are TRBV20-1 and TRBJ1-2, with a weak D call TRBD1 (5 bases). Germline loops: CDR1 DFQATT, CDR2 SNEGSKA (reference sequence). The CDR3 has 14 residues. V lost 6 bases and J 6 bases, leaving 20 bases between the germline ends. In DNA, the CDR3 is TGCAGTGCCAAGAGTGGGCAGGGCCCTCATGGCTACACCTTC. Its protein product is CSAKSGQGPHGYTF.

The chain joins TRBV15 to TRBJ1-1; perhaps TRBD1 as D (5 bases). The CDR3 sequence is 13 residues long. The V gene lost 3 bases and the J gene lost 5 bases, with 10 bases spanning the gap. Germline assignment: CDR1 LNHNV and CDR2 YYDKDF (reference sequence). CDR3 nucleotides: TGTGCCACCAGCAGCAGGGTTTGGACTGAAGCTTTCTTT. This encodes CATSSRVWTEAFF.

The chain has TRBV12-3 or TRBV12-4 and TRBJ2-7, with 10 bases fitting TRBD2. V trimming: 3 bases; J trimming: 5 bases; junction bases outside the gene matches: 7. This CDR3 comprises 15 residues. In DNA, the CDR3 is TGTGCCAGCAGTTTTGACCGAGCGGGGGGGAACGAGCAGTACTTC. Its translation is CASSFDRAGGNEQYF.